Following are 27 T cell receptor beta chains from one sample sequenced in a study of cytomegalovirus exposure and HLA in healthy donors. Both 60 Vbeta primers and 13 Jbeta primers went into the PCR. Data came from immunoSEQ multiplex PCR; TCRdb stores just in-frame clones and leaves some out. Seen here are approximately 150,000 clones, 73% observed once, and the top ten hold approximately 1.8%. Sequencing was carried out using PBMCs. These receptors came from a woman under 30 in good health and CMV-seronegative.

This clone was picked up a small number of times. The chain combines TRBV7-9 with TRBJ2-7; TRBD2 might be the D (6 bases). This CDR3 is 14 amino acids long. V was trimmed by 4 bases and J by 3 bases, leaving 13 bases between them. Germline lookup yields CDR1 SEHNR and CDR2 FQNEAQ (reference sequence). CDR3 sequence reads: CASSSRAGIYEQYV. CDR3 coding DNA: TGTGCCAGCAGCTCCAGGGCGGGGATCTACGAGCAGTACGTC.

This chain uses TRBV5-4 with TRBJ1-1, with 7 bases fitting TRBD1. With 5 bases clipped from V and 0 bases from J, the junction kept 1 base outside the gene matches. The CDR3 length is 13 residues. In germline, CDR1 is SGHNT, CDR2 YYREEE (reference sequence). CDR3 nucleotides: TGTGCCAGCAGTACAGGGGTGAACACTGAAGCTTTCTTT. Its translation: CASSTGVNTEAFF.

J is TRBJ2-7 and V is TRBV5-1; D call uncertain. The CDR3 extends over 13 amino acids. Trimming took 4 bases from V and 3 from J, leaving 11 bases between them. Looked up from germline, CDR1 is SGHRS and CDR2 is YFSETQ. CDR3 protein: CASSQAASYEQYF. CDR3 coding DNA: TGCGCCAGCAGCCAGGCTGCCAGCTACGAGCAGTACTTC.

V and J are TRBV4-3 and TRBJ1-4, with 9 positions matching TRBD1. CDR3 size: 15 residues. The germline V gene has CDR1 LGHNA and CDR2 YSLEER. J was trimmed by 7 bases and V by 1 base; bases with no gene match: 4. This chain's CDR3 is CASSQGTGVSEKLFF. The CDR3 bases are TGCGCCAGCAGCCAAGGGACAGGGGTATCTGAAAAACTGTTTTTT.

V and J are TRBV15 and TRBJ2-1; TRBD2 matches 7 bases. This CDR3 has 15 amino acids. With 1 base clipped from V and 7 bases from J, the junction kept 7 bases outside the gene matches. Germline CDR1 and CDR2: LNHNV and YYDKDF (reference sequence). The chain's CDR3 is CATSRVSGKGNEQFF. Here the CDR3 DNA reads TGTGCCACCAGCAGAGTCAGCGGGAAGGGGAATGAGCAGTTCTTC.

The J gene is TRBJ2-1, the V gene TRBV6-1; 8 bases are a match to TRBD1. The CDR3 consists of 18 residues. Germline V CDR1 and CDR2: MNHNS, SASEGT. V lost 0 bases, J lost 7 bases, and 14 bases stayed unmatched. The CDR3 here is CASSEALLGDRHRNEQFF. The CDR3 DNA reads as TGTGCCAGCAGTGAAGCGCTTCTAGGGGACAGGCATCGAAATGAGCAGTTCTTC.

This clone occurred once. This chain uses TRBV28 with TRBJ2-7, with D tentatively TRBD1 (5 bases). Trimming took 4 bases from V and 3 from J, leaving 7 bases between them. The CDR3 totals 12 residues. Germline V gene sequence: CDR1 MDHEN, CDR2 SYDVKM. The CDR3: CASSSDIYEQYF. The CDR3 nucleotides are TGTGCCAGCAGTTCGGACATCTACGAGCAGTACTTC.

This clone was seen only once. The chain employs TRBV7-8 and TRBJ2-7, with D tentatively TRBD2 (5 bases). CDR3 length: 14 amino acids. Germline lookup yields CDR1 SGHVS and CDR2 FQNEAQ. Trimming pared 5 bases from V and 1 base from J, leaving 12 bases between. The CDR3 nucleotides read TGTGCCAGCAGCCGAGAGGGCGGATCCTACGAGCAGTACGTC. Amino acid sequence: CASSREGGSYEQYV.

This chain joins TRBV5-6 and TRBJ2-7, with D tentatively TRBD2 (6 bases). V was shortened by 1 base and J by 5 bases, with 16 bases between the two germline ends. The CDR3 covers 15 residues. Germline CDR1 SGHDT, CDR2 YYEEEE. Written as DNA, the CDR3 is TGTGCCAGCAGCTTGAGGAGGGGAGGCATGGACGAGCAGTACGTC. It is translated as CASSLRRGGMDEQYV.

The chain employs TRBV9 and TRBJ1-1, with D tentatively TRBD1 (5 bases). Per the germline V gene, CDR1 is SGDLS and CDR2 is YYNGEE. V lost 2 bases and J 0 bases, leaving 8 bases between the germline ends. The CDR3 has 14 residues. Written as DNA, the CDR3 is TGTGCCAGCAGCGTCAGCAGGGTGAACACTGAAGCTTTCTTT. Encoded protein: CASSVSRVNTEAFF. The full variable domain, with the rest looked up from reference TRBV9 and TRBJ1-1, is DSGVTQTPKHLITATGQRVTLRCSPRSGDLSVYWYQQSLDQGLQFLIQYYNGEERAKGNILERFSAQQFPDLHSELNLSSLELGDSALYFCASSVSRVNTEAFFGQGTRLTVV.

The chain is built from TRBV6-4 and TRBJ2-1; the match to TRBD1 covers 11 bases. Germline assignment: CDR1 MRHNA and CDR2 SNTAGT. The CDR3 covers 13 residues. With 8 bases clipped from V and 6 bases from J, the junction kept 3 bases outside the gene matches. CDR3 nucleotide sequence: TGTGCCAGCTGGGGGACAGGGGGCAATGAGCAGTTCTTC. Translating gives CASWGTGGNEQFF.

The chain couples TRBV7-6 to TRBJ2-5, with a tentative D call TRBD1 (6 bases). There are 17 residues in the CDR3. CDR1 and CDR2 (germline): SGHVS, FNYEAQ. V shed 1 base and J shed 3 bases, with 18 bases lying between them. CDR3 DNA sequence: TGTGCCAGCAGCTTAGTCCCCCCGTTACAGGGAGAAGAGACCCAGTACTTC. Translation: CASSLVPPLQGEETQYF.

The CDR3 reads CASSFRGTRTGGITF. As DNA, the CDR3 is TGTGCCAGCAGCTTTAGGGGAACCCGGACAGGGGGCATAACCTTC. The chain links TRBV7-2 to TRBJ1-2; 11 bases map to TRBD1. CDR1 SGHTA and CDR2 FQGNSA come from the germline V gene. CDR3 size: 15 residues. The junction had 14 bases not matched to a gene; V was cut back by 3 bases and J by 14 bases.

The chain carries TRBV5-5 and TRBJ1-1; perhaps TRBD1 as D (6 bases). From germline, CDR1 is SGHKS and CDR2 YYEKEE (reference sequence). The CDR3 consists of 15 residues. With 1 base removed from V and 1 base from J, the gap between germline ends came to 11 bases. The CDR3 bases are TGTGCCAGCAGCTTGACAGGGCAGGAGAACACTGAAGCTTTCTTT. It is translated as CASSLTGQENTEAFF.

This clone has just a few counts. The V gene is TRBV5-1, the J gene TRBJ2-3, with 7 bases matching TRBD1. The CDR3 runs to 16 residues. Germline CDR1 reads SGHRS; CDR2 reads YFSETQ. The J segment lost 3 bases and the V segment lost 0 bases, leaving 7 bases of the junction unmatched. CDR3 nucleotides: TGCGCCAGCAGCTTGGACAGGGGAGTGGTAACAGATACGCAGTATTTT. Translated: CASSLDRGVVTDTQYF.

The chain has TRBV7-9 and TRBJ1-4; 8 bases line up with TRBD1. After removal of 8 bases from V and 6 bases from J, the junction contained 20 bases not matched to a gene. Per germline, CDR1 SEHNR and CDR2 FQNEAQ (reference sequence). The CDR3 is made up of 18 amino acids. The CDR3, as DNA: TGTGCCAGCCTTCCGACAGGGGTGAAGAAGAAAACGGATGAAAAACTGTTTTTT. It yields the protein CASLPTGVKKKTDEKLFF.

The chain recombines TRBV7-8 with TRBJ1-2; unclear D gene. This CDR3 comprises 14 residues. From germline, CDR1 is SGHVS and CDR2 FQNEAQ. With 4 bases removed from V and 4 bases from J, the gap between germline ends came to 13 bases. CDR3 protein: CASSWRGDSYGYTF. The CDR3 nucleotides are TGTGCCAGCAGCTGGAGAGGAGATAGCTATGGCTACACCTTC.

This chain connects TRBV6-5 to TRBJ1-1; 9 positions match TRBD1. The V gene's germline CDR1 is MNHEY and CDR2 SVGAGI. The CDR3 spans 14 residues. The V gene end was trimmed by 5 bases and the J gene end by 4 bases; junction bases not matched to a gene: 5. In DNA form, the CDR3 reads TGTGCCAGCAGTACTAACAGGGGGCTCACTGAAGCTTTCTTT. Translating gives CASSTNRGLTEAFF.

The chain recombines TRBV18 with TRBJ2-1; D remains unclear. V was shortened by 3 bases and J by 12 bases, with 27 bases between the two germline ends. The CDR3 length is 17 residues. CDR1 and CDR2 from the germline V gene are KGHSH and LQKENI. CDR3 coding DNA: TGTGCCAGCTCACCTCCTGAGGAGCGTCCCCGTTGGCCCCCGCAGTTCTTC. Residues: CASSPPEERPRWPPQFF.

The CDR3 nucleotides read TGTGCCAGCACCGCACGTACAACAGGGGGCTGGCGGTCTGAAGCTTTCTTT. Translated: CASTARTTGGWRSEAFF. This chain links TRBV27 with TRBJ1-1, with TRBD1 matching 9 bases. This CDR3 spans 17 amino acids. Germline CDR1 MNHEY, CDR2 SMNVEV (reference sequence). The junction had 18 bases not matched to a gene; V was cut back by 7 bases and J by 6 bases.

The chain is built from TRBV5-1 and TRBJ1-1; D gene unclear. The CDR3 sequence is 16 residues long. CDR1 is SGHRS, CDR2 YFSETQ, per germline. Trimming removed 4 bases at V and 0 bases at J, with 16 bases between. The CDR3 bases are TGCGCCAGCAGCCCTTCTTGGGGAGCTATGAACACTGAAGCTTTCTTT. It encodes CASSPSWGAMNTEAFF.

The table lists this clone with a count of one. This chain uses TRBV13 with TRBJ2-5; 9 nucleotides align to TRBD1. The V gene's germline CDR1 is PRHDT and CDR2 FYEKMQ (reference sequence). Losses at the gene ends were 5 bases for V and 5 bases for J; bases not matched to a gene: 6. CDR3 length: 14 residues. The CDR3 nucleotides read TGTGCCAGCAGCCCTCGGGACAGGGTGGAGACCCAGTACTTC. Protein sequence: CASSPRDRVETQYF.

V usage is TRBV2 and J usage is TRBJ2-7; possible D gene TRBD1, 6 bases. Germline V CDR1 and CDR2: SNHLY, FYNNEI. This CDR3 comprises 14 residues. The V end was cut by 3 bases, the J end by 3 bases, with 12 bases between. The CDR3 nucleotides are TGTGCCAGCAGTGACCAGGGGTCCAGCTACGAGCAGTACTTC. This translates into CASSDQGSSYEQYF.

The chain uses TRBV30 and TRBJ1-2, with TRBD1 matching over 8 bases. The V gene's germline CDR1 is GTSNPN and CDR2 SVGIG (reference sequence). Unmatched junction bases numbered 4, after V lost 5 bases and J lost 8 bases. The CDR3 loop spans 11 amino acids. The CDR3 coding sequence is TGTGCCTGGGACAGGGGTGCCGGCTACACCTTC. As protein: CAWDRGAGYTF.

This chain links TRBV4-1 with TRBJ1-3, with a tentative D call TRBD1 (5 bases). Trimming took off 0 bases at V and 8 bases at J, with 14 bases between the two ends. The length of the CDR3 is 15 residues. Germline CDR1 and CDR2: MGHRA and YSYEKL. The CDR3 nucleotides read TGCGCCAGCAGCCAAGATGGGGCCTTGGGATACACCATATATTTT. This gives the protein CASSQDGALGYTIYF.

This clone was detected a few times. The rearrangement joins TRBV18 to TRBJ2-1; 15 bases match TRBD2. From germline, CDR1 is KGHSH and CDR2 LQKENI. The CDR3 contains 18 residues. With V trimmed by 1 base and J by 6 bases, 7 bases remained unmatched. CDR3 protein: CASSPRTPGLAGGNEQFF. CDR3 bases: TGTGCCAGCTCACCACGGACCCCGGGACTAGCGGGAGGCAATGAGCAGTTCTTC.

The chain is built from TRBV4-1 and TRBJ2-5, with D tentatively TRBD1 (5 bases). The germline gives CDR1 MGHRA, CDR2 YSYEKL. Trimming left V 1 base short and J 5 bases short, with 14 bases between. The CDR3 contains 15 residues. CDR3 sequence: CASSQGSRGLETQYF. The CDR3 DNA sequence: TGCGCCAGCAGCCAAGGCTCTAGGGGTTTGGAGACCCAGTACTTC.